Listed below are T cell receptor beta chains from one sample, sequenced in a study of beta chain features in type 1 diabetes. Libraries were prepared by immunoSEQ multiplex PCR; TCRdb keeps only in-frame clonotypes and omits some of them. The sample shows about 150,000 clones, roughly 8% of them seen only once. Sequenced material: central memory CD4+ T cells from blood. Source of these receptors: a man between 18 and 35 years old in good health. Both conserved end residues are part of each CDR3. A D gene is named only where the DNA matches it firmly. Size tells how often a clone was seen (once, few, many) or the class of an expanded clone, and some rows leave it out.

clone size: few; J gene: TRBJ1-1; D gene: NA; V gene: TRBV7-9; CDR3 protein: CASSLVRGEAFF; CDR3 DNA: TGTGCCAGCAGCTTAGTGCGGGGAGAAGCTTTCTTT
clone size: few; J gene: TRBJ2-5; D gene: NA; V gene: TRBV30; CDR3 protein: CACLAWETQYF; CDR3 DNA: TGTGCCTGTCTAGCTTGGGAGACCCAGTACTTC
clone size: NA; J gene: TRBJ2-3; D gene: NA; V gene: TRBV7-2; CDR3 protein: CASSLFAGNSRDTQYF; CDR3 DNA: TGTGCCAGCAGCTTATTCGCAGGGAACAGTAGGGATACGCAGTATTTT
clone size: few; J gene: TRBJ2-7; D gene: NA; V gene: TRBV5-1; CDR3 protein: CASSLMTGSTYEQYF; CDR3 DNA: TGCGCCAGCAGCTTAATGACAGGTTCCACCTACGAGCAGTACTTC
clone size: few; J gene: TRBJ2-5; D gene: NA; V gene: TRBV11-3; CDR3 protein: CASSLGPGKETQYF; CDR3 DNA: TGTGCCAGCAGCTTAGGTCCGGGGAAAGAGACCCAGTACTTC
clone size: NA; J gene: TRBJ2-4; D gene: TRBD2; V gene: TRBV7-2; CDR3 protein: CASSPGLAGGNIQYF; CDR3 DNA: TGTGCCAGCAGCCCAGGACTAGCGGGGGGAAACATTCAGTACTTC
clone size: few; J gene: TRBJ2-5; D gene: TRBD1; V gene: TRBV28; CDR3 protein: CASSTQGAGETQYF; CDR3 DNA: TGTGCCAGCAGCACACAGGGGGCTGGAGAGACCCAGTACTTC
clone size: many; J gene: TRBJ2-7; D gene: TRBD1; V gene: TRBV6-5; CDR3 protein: CASSYLGQGVHEQYF; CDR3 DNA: TGTGCCAGCAGTTACCTAGGACAGGGTGTACACGAGCAGTACTTC
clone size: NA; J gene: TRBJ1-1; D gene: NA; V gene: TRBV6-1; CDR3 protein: CASSLSSRGMAEAFF; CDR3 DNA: TGTGCCAGCAGTTTATCCTCCAGGGGCATGGCTGAAGCTTTCTTT
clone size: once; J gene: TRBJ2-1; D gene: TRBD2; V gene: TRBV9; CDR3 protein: CASSVGIAGGRVHEQFF; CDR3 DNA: TGTGCCAGCAGCGTAGGGATAGCGGGAGGGCGTGTACATGAGCAGTTCTTC
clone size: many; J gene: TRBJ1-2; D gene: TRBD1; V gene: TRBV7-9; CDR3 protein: CASSKDRGNGYTF; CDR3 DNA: TGTGCCAGCAGCAAGGACAGGGGTAATGGCTACACCTTC
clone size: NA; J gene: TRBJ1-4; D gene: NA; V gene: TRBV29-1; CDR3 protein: CSVVDYGKLFF; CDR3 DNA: TGCAGCGTTGTGGACTATGGGAAACTGTTTTTT
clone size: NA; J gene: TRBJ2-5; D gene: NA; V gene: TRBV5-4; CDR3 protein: CASTVAGGKLETQYF; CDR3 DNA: TGTGCCAGCACCGTCGCAGGGGGGAAGTTAGAGACCCAGTACTTC
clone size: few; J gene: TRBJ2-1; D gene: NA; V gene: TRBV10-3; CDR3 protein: CAGGEGNYNEQFF; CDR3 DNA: TGTGCCGGGGGCGAGGGTAACTACAATGAGCAGTTCTTC
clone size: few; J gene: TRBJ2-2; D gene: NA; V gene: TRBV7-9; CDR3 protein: CASGSSKVGANTGELFF; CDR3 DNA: TGTGCCAGCGGGTCGTCAAAAGTGGGGGCTAACACCGGGGAGCTGTTTTTT
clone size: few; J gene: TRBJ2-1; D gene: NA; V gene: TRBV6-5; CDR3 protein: CASSYSQGPYNEQFF; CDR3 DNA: TGTGCCAGCAGTTACTCACAGGGCCCCTACAATGAGCAGTTCTTC
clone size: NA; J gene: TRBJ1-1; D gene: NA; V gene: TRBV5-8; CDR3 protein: CASSLYGEAFF; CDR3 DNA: TGTGCCAGCAGCTTGTACGGTGAAGCTTTCTTT
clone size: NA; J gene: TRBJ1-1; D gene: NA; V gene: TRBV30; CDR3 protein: CAWVPPDRNTEAFF; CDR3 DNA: TGTGCCTGGGTTCCCCCGGACAGGAACACTGAAGCTTTCTTT
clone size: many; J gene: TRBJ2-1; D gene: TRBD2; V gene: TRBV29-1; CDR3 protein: CSVEGTSGLYNEQFF; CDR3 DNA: TGCAGCGTTGAAGGGACTAGCGGACTCTACAATGAGCAGTTCTTC
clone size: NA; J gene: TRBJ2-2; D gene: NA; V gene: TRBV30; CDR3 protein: CAWDKQGSLNTGELFF; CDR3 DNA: TGTGCCTGGGACAAACAAGGAAGCTTAAACACCGGGGAGCTGTTTTTT
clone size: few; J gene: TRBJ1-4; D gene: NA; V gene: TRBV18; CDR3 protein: CASSRSKSEKLFF; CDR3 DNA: TGTGCCAGCTCACGCAGTAAGTCGGAAAAACTGTTTTTT
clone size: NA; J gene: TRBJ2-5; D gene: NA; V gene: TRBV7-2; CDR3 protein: CASSAKTGRQETQYF; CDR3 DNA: TGTGCCAGCAGCGCCAAGACAGGAAGACAAGAGACCCAGTACTTC
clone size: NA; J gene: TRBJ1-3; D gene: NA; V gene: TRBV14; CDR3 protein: CASSLWGGSGNTIYF; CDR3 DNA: TGTGCCAGCAGCCTCTGGGGGGGCTCTGGAAACACCATATATTTT
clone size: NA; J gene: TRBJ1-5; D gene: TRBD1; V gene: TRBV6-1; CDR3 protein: CASTQGGSGQPQHF; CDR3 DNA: TGTGCCAGCACGCAGGGGGGTTCGGGTCAGCCCCAGCATTTT
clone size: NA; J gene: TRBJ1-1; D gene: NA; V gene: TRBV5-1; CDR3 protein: CASSLFGNMNTEAFF; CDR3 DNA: TGCGCCAGCAGCTTGTTCGGGAATATGAACACTGAAGCTTTCTTT
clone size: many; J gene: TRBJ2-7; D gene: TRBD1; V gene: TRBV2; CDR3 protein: CASSTGTGIEQYF; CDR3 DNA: TGTGCCAGCAGTACCGGGACAGGGATCGAGCAGTACTTC
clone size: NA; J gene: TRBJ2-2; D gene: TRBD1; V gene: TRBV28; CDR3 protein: CASRLPGQGESGELFF; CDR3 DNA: TGTGCCAGCAGACTTCCGGGACAGGGAGAGTCCGGGGAGCTGTTTTTT
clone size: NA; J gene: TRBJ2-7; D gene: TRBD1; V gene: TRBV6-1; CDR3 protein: CASRMGQGVDEQYF; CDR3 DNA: TGTGCCAGCAGGATGGGACAGGGGGTCGACGAGCAGTACTTC
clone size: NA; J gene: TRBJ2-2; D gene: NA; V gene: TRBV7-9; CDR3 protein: CASSFDSHGELFF; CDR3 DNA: TGTGCCAGCAGCTTCGACAGCCACGGGGAGCTGTTTTTT
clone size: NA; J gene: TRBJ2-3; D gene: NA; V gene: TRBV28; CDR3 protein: CASSSQGDTQYF; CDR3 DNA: TGTGCCAGCAGTTCCCAGGGGGATACGCAGTATTTT
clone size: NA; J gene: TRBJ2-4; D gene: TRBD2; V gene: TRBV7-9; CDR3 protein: CASSLGRLAGSDIQYF; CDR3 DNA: TGTGCCAGCAGCTTAGGTCGCCTAGCGGGGTCCGACATTCAGTACTTC
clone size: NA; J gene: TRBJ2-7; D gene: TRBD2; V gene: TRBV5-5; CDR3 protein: CASSPEWGGEQYF; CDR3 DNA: TGTGCCAGCAGCCCCGAGTGGGGGGGTGAGCAGTACTTC
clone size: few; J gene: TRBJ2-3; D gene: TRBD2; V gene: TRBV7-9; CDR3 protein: CASSLVFSGGPSTDTQYF; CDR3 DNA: TGTGCCAGCAGCTTAGTGTTTAGCGGGGGACCCAGCACAGATACGCAGTATTTT
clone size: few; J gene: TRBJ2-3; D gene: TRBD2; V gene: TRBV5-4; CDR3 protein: CASSLALAGDGTDTQYF; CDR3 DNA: TGTGCCAGCAGCTTGGCCCTAGCGGGAGACGGGACAGATACGCAGTATTTT
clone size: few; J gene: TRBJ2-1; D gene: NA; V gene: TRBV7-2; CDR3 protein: CASSSDNEQFF; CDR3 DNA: TGTGCCAGCAGCTCCGACAATGAGCAGTTCTTC
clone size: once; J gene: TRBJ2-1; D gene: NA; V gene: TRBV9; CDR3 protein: CASSVSPVNNEQFF; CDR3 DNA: TGTGCCAGCAGCGTATCGCCGGTTAACAATGAGCAGTTCTTC
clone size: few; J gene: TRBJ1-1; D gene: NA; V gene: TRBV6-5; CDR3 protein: CASTQNTEAFF; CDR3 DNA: TGTGCCAGCACCCAGAACACTGAAGCTTTCTTT
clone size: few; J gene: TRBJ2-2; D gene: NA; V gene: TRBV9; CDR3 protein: CASSPYSGGELFF; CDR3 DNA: TGTGCCAGCAGCCCATATTCAGGCGGGGAGCTGTTTTTT
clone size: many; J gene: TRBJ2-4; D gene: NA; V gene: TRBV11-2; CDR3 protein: CASSFGIAKNIQYF; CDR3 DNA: TGTGCCAGCAGCTTCGGGATAGCCAAAAACATTCAGTACTTC
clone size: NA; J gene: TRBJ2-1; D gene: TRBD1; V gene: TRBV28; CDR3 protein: CATGMYRGNEQFF; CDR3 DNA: TGTGCCACCGGTATGTACAGGGGTAATGAGCAGTTCTTC
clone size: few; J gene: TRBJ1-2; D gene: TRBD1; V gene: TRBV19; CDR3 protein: CASSSQGSSYGYTF; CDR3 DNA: TGTGCCAGTAGTTCACAGGGGTCCTCTTATGGCTACACCTTC
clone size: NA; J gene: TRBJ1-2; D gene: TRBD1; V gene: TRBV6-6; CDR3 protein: CASSFMTGEGYGYTF; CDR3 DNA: TGTGCCAGCAGTTTCATGACAGGGGAAGGCTATGGCTACACCTTC
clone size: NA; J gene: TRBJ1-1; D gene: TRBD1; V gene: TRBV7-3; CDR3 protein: CASSSGGQGGTEAFF; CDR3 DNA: TGTGCCAGCAGCTCCGGGGGACAGGGGGGCACTGAAGCTTTCTTT
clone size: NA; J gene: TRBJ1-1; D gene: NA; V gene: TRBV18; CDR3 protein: CASSLYALKNTEAFF; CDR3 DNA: TGTGCCAGCTCACTCTACGCTCTAAAGAACACTGAAGCTTTCTTT
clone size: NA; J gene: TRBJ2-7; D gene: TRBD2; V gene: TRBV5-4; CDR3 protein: CASSSVRFSGGTHEQYF; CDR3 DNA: TGTGCCAGCAGTTCAGTCCGATTTAGCGGGGGAACCCACGAGCAGTACTTC
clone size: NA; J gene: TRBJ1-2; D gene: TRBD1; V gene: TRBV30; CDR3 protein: CAWSGRGTGGGSYTF; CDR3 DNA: TGTGCCTGGAGTGGCCGCGGGACAGGGGGCGGGAGCTACACCTTC
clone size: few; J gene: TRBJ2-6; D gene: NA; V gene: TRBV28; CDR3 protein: CASGSAGRSSGANVLTF; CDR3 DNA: TGTGCCAGCGGCTCCGCGGGAAGAAGCTCTGGGGCCAACGTCCTGACTTTC
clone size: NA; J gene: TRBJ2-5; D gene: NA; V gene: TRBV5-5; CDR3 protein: CASSLTTETQYF; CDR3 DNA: TGTGCCAGCAGCTTGACTACCGAGACCCAGTACTTC
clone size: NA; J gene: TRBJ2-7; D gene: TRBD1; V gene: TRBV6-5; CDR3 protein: CASTWTGRNEQYF; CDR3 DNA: TGTGCCAGCACCTGGACAGGGAGAAACGAGCAGTACTTC
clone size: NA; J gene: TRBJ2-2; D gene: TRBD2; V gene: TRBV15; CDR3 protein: CATRSGGNTGELFF; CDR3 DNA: TGTGCCACCAGGAGCGGGGGGAACACCGGGGAGCTGTTTTTT
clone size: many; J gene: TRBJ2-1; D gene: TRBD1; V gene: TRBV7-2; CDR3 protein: CASSLATGGLYNEQFF; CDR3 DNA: TGTGCCAGCAGCTTAGCGACAGGGGGCCTGTACAATGAGCAGTTCTTC
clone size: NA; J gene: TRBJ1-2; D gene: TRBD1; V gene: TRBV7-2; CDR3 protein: CASSPRDRAFNYGYTF; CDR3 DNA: TGTGCCAGCAGCCCAAGAGACAGGGCCTTTAACTATGGCTACACCTTC
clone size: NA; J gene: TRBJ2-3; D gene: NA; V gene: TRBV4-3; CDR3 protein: CASSLSETDTQYF; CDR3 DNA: TGCGCCAGCAGCCTTTCGGAGACAGATACGCAGTATTTT